This TCR beta chain was found in a study of T cell changes during pregnancy in multiple sclerosis. Germline CDR1 KGHSH, CDR2 LQKENI. Trimming took 2 bases from V and 5 from J; bases not matched to a gene: 0. This CDR3 has 14 residues. The table came from immunoSEQ multiplex PCR; TCRdb's copy has only in-frame clones and leaves some out. The sample gives 90,000 to 120,000 clones, 85% to 95% of which show up once; roughly 0.78% is in the top ten. The sample consisted of peripheral blood, taken in the third trimester of pregnancy. This sequence originates from a female donor in good health, enrolled as a control in a pregnancy study. The chain uses TRBV18 and TRBJ1-6, with 7 bases lining up with TRBD1. The DNA of the CDR3 is TGTGCCAGCTCACCAGACAGGGATAATTCACCCCTCCACTTT. It yields the protein CASSPDRDNSPLHF.